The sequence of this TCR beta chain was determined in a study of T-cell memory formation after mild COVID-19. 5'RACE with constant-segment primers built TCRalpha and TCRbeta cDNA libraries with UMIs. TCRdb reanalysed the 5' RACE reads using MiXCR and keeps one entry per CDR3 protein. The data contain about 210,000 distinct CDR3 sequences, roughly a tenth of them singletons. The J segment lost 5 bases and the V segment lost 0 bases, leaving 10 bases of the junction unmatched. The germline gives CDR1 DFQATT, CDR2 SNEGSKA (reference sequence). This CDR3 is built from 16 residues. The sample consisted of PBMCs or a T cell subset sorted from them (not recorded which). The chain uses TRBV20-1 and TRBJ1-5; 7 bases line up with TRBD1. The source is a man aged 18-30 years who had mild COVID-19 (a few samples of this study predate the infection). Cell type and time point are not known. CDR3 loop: CSARDRRRGSYQPQHF. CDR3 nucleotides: TGCAGTGCTAGAGATCGGCGCAGGGGGTCGTATCAGCCCCAGCATTTT.